The present TCR beta chain was sequenced within a study of post-analysis software for immune sequencing data. Overall study findings and caveats: In patients, TRBV5-6, TRBV5-1 and TRBV20-1 belonged to four or five TRBV segments found more frequently than in controls.

CDR3 size: 16 residues. CDR1 and CDR2 (germline): DFQATT, SNEGSKA (reference sequence). V shed 3 bases and J shed 4 bases, with 22 bases lying between them. Points on this clonotype: Its antigen is currently unknown.

Unique molecular identifiers were carried by the TCR beta cDNA libraries. In TCRdb, the PCR reads were re-called with MiXCR into one record per CDR3 protein. The sample includes some 800,000 distinct CDR3 sequences, 35% to 55% of them seen just once. The chain joins TRBV20-1 to TRBJ2-7; no definite D call. This receptor was taken from a girl between 5 and 17 years old with multiple sclerosis. The material sequenced was blood. Written as DNA, the CDR3 is TGCAGTGCTAGTCAATTTGATGTGGATCGGCCTTACGAGCAGTACTTC. This codes for CSASQFDVDRPYEQYF.